This T cell receptor beta chain was identified during a study of T-cell reconstitution after alpha-beta-depleted transplantation in children (dated by TCRdb to 2016 to 2017). Study-wide context: T-cell immune reconstitution after TCRalphabeta/CD19-depleted allogeneic hematopoietic cell transplantation in children was quantitatively tracked in the study by means of TCR repertoire profiling.

The germline ends are 9 bases apart after V is trimmed by 3 bases and J by 1 base. Taken from cysteine to phenylalanine, the CDR3 has 13 residues. Only the CDR3 part of the read is kept: 39 bases, read in frame from the first base. CDR1 SQVTM and CDR2 ANQGSEA are derived from the germline V gene. Receptor amplification or capture employed PCR. The sequencing machine was an Illumina HiSeq 2500. To normalize quantification of the TCRbeta repertoire, the TCR libraries were built with molecular barcoding that relied on unique molecular identifiers. TCRdb trimmed the raw reads at Q25, called clones with MiXCR and kept productive beta chains. Rows merge per CDR3 protein into single entries with the most common DNA and genes. Here the sample has 550,000 to 600,000 distinct CDR3 sequences; roughly 23% occur a single time. The ten largest clones add up to roughly 15% of the sample. What the study reported, not specific to this receptor: Hyperexpanded clone frequencies declined over subsequent months; after one year, T-cell counts and TCRbeta diversity were mostly attributed to newly produced T cells. About two months after transplant, the apparently early recovery of alphabetaT-cell counts reportedly depended on just several hundred clones that had expanded rapidly and came from non-depleted graft cells. The high TCRbeta diversity at day 60 in some patients was ascribed to recipient T cells and intrathymic progenitors that had survived conditioning.

The treatment or condition label, read with the paper, signifies: allogeneic hematopoietic cell transplantation with graft depleted of TCRalphabeta T cells and CD19 B cells. Transplant recipients were children who received TCRalphabeta/CD19-depleted allogeneic hematopoietic cell grafts. As to this clonotype: This clone's antigen is unknown. Per-base qualities were not stored, and no clone one base away is much larger.

Sequences were derived from PBMCs, mostly from graft donor cells, sampled 360 days after TCRalphabeta/CD19-depleted stem cell transplant. The chain employs TRBV29-1 and TRBJ1-2; the D gene is unclear. The sequence came from a boy under three years old who had a stem cell transplant for acute myeloid leukemia, so the T cells may come from the graft donor. The CDR3: CSVDEDGNYGYTF. The nucleotide sequence is TGCAGCGTTGACGAGGACGGTAACTATGGCTACACCTTC.